These 8 T cell receptor beta chains were sequenced from one sample in a study of patients and donors after allogeneic stem cell transplantation. A single record per CDR3 protein comes from TCRdb applying MiXCR to the RT-PCR reads. The repertoire includes 160,000 or so distinct CDR3 sequences, about a quarter of them detected once, and approximately 26% sits in the top ten. Sequenced material: blood, either unsorted or a sorted T cell fraction (not recorded which). These TCRs come from a human donor who was either an allogeneic HSCT recipient or a stem cell or donor lymphocyte infusion donor (not recorded which). It is not recorded whose cells these are; they may come from a transplant donor.

The V and J genes are TRBV5-1 and TRBJ2-7; 7 nucleotides agree with TRBD1. There are 14 residues in the CDR3. Germline-derived CDR1 and CDR2 are SGHRS and YFSETQ. Trimming at V came to 3 bases and at J to 3 bases, leaving 6 bases not matched to a gene. This CDR3 is CASSSPGQSYEQYF. In nucleotides, the CDR3 is TGCGCCAGCAGCTCCCCGGGACAGAGCTACGAGCAGTACTTC.

Here the CDR3 DNA reads TGTGCCAGCAGTCCCGGGACTGGCCAAGAGACCCAGTACTTC. The encoded protein is CASSPGTGQETQYF. The chain couples TRBV12-3 or TRBV12-4 to TRBJ2-5; the D gene is possibly TRBD2 (6 bases). This CDR3 has 14 amino acids. Deletions cut 5 bases from V and 1 base from J, with 11 bases between.

V usage is TRBV6-1 and J usage is TRBJ1-1; D remains unclear. The V gene lost 3 bases and the J gene lost 5 bases, with 7 bases spanning the gap. The CDR3 runs to 12 residues. CDR1 MNHNS and CDR2 SASEGT come from the germline V gene. The DNA of the CDR3 is TGTGCCAGCAGTGATAGTTGGACTGAAGCTTTCTTT. Translated: CASSDSWTEAFF.

The chain links TRBV7-9 to TRBJ2-7, with D perhaps TRBD1 (5 bases). The V gene lost 5 bases and the J gene lost 2 bases, with 13 bases spanning the gap. In germline, CDR1 is SEHNR, CDR2 FQNEAQ (reference sequence). This CDR3 comprises 14 residues. The CDR3 reads CASSATTEPYEQYF. The CDR3 DNA follows: TGTGCCAGCAGCGCGACGACAGAACCCTACGAGCAGTACTTC.

Only a few counts were recorded for this clonotype. The V and J genes are TRBV12-3 or TRBV12-4 and TRBJ2-5; 13 bases map to TRBD2. The CDR3 spans 14 residues. V lost 6 bases to trimming and J lost 5 bases; unmatched junction nucleotides: 3. The CDR3 DNA is TGTGCCAGCAGCAAGACTAGCGGGAGGGAGACCCAGTACTTC. Translation gives CASSKTSGRETQYF.

The rearrangement links TRBV30 to TRBJ1-1; D might be TRBD1 (6 bases). The CDR3 totals 18 residues. Trimming took off 0 bases at V and 1 base at J, with 21 bases between the two ends. The germline V gene encodes CDR1 GTSNPN and CDR2 SVGIG (reference sequence). The CDR3: CAWSVLDSGAYWNTEAFF. The CDR3 DNA follows: TGTGCCTGGAGTGTACTGGATTCAGGGGCTTATTGGAACACTGAAGCTTTCTTT. Based on the CDR3 plus reference TRBV30 and TRBJ1-1, the full variable domain is SQTIHQWPATLVQPVGSPLSLECTVEGTSNPNLYWYRQAAGRGLQLLFYSVGIGQISSEVPQNLSASRPQDRQFILSSKKLLLSDSGFYLCAWSVLDSGAYWNTEAFFGQGTRLTVV.

This chain connects TRBV7-6 to TRBJ2-1; 11 bases map to TRBD2. The CDR3 has 17 residues. Germline trimming cut 4 bases from V and 9 bases from J; bases unmatched to any gene: 14. Germline V lookup: CDR1 SGHVS, CDR2 FNYEAQ. The CDR3: CASSSRLAGRVRGEQFF. DNA of the CDR3: TGTGCCAGCAGCTCAAGACTAGCGGGAAGGGTCCGCGGTGAGCAGTTCTTC.

The rearrangement links TRBV29-1 to TRBJ1-1, with 8 bases that match TRBD1. The CDR3 has 14 amino acids. Per germline, CDR1 SQVTM and CDR2 ANQGSEA. The V gene end was trimmed by 6 bases and the J gene end by 4 bases; junction bases not matched to a gene: 10. The CDR3 bases are TGCAGCGTAGCGCCGACAGGGGTAGGCACTGAAGCTTTCTTT. This translates into CSVAPTGVGTEAFF.